Below, 27 T cell receptor beta chains from the same sample are listed, as sequenced in a study of T cell clonotyping in hematopoietic cell transplantation. Data came from immunoSEQ multiplex PCR; TCRdb stores just in-frame clones and leaves some out. Seen here are around 11,000 clones, approximately 55% observed once, and the top ten hold over 10%. The specimen comprised peripheral blood mononuclear cells, sampled 100 days after allogeneic stem cell transplant. Receptors originate from a female patient aged 50-59 years who had an allogeneic stem cell transplant from an unrelated donor, so the T cells may come from the graft donor. Some clones in this sample may be carry-over from other donors' samples.

This CDR3 is CAWDQGGGQPQHF. DNA of the CDR3: TGTGCCTGGGATCAGGGTGGAGGTCAGCCCCAGCATTTT. J is TRBJ1-5 and V is TRBV30, with D perhaps matching TRBD1 (5 bases). V lost 5 bases and J 6 bases, leaving 14 bases between the germline ends. Germline CDR1 and CDR2: GTSNPN and SVGIG (reference sequence). CDR3 length equals 13 residues.

There are a few counts of this clone. The chain carries TRBV29-1 and TRBJ2-1; possible D gene TRBD2, 6 bases. CDR1 is SQVTM and CDR2 is ANQGSEA in the germline V gene. The CDR3 contains 14 residues. Trimming removed 5 bases at V and 2 bases at J, with 13 bases between. CDR3 sequence reads: CSVKVGGAYNEQFF. The DNA for the CDR3 is TGCAGCGTTAAAGTTGGAGGGGCCTACAATGAGCAGTTCTTC.

This chain connects TRBV25-1 to TRBJ1-2; 8 bases fit TRBD1. This CDR3 is built from 14 residues. CDR1 and CDR2 (germline): MGHDK, SYGVNS. Trimming at V came to 4 bases and at J to 7 bases, leaving 8 bases not matched to a gene. The CDR3 loop is CASSVTGDRGGYTF. DNA for the CDR3: TGTGCCAGCAGTGTGACAGGGGACAGAGGTGGCTACACCTTC.

This clone showed up just a few times. The chain carries TRBV6-5 and TRBJ2-7; D is unresolved. CDR1 and CDR2 from the germline V gene are MNHEY and SVGAGI. There are 15 residues in the CDR3. Trimming stripped 0 bases from V and 5 bases from J, with 14 bases between. In nucleotides, the CDR3 is TGTGCCAGCAGTTACTCGGGCAGTAGGTTCGACGAGCAGTACTTC. Translated: CASSYSGSRFDEQYF.

The chain joins TRBV4-3 to TRBJ1-1, with D unresolved. The ends were cut back, 0 bases at V and 1 base at J, with 6 bases in the middle. CDR1 and CDR2 from the germline V gene are LGHNA and YSLEER. The CDR3 is made up of 14 amino acids. The CDR3 nucleotides read TGCGCCAGCAGCCAAGACAGCGGGAACACTGAAGCTTTCTTT. Translating it yields CASSQDSGNTEAFF.

This clone was seen a few times. The chain recombines TRBV28 with TRBJ2-7; 7 bases fit TRBD2. The CDR3 is 16 amino acids. Per the germline V gene, CDR1 is MDHEN and CDR2 is SYDVKM. The trim removed 6 bases at V and 2 bases at J, leaving 13 bases unmatched. The CDR3 loop is CASSPRGGSTAYEQYF. The CDR3 DNA is TGTGCCAGCAGCCCAAGGGGAGGGAGTACTGCCTACGAGCAGTACTTC.

The sample holds a few counts of this clone. This rearrangement joins TRBV28 to TRBJ2-7, with a possible D match to TRBD2 (6 bases). The V end was cut by 4 bases, the J end by 5 bases, with 12 bases between. Germline assignment: CDR1 MDHEN and CDR2 SYDVKM. The CDR3 has 13 residues. The CDR3 bases are TGTGCCAGCAGTTCCGGAGGGGCCCACGAGCAGTACTTC. Protein product: CASSSGGAHEQYF.

This clone turned up a few times. V usage is TRBV9 and J usage is TRBJ2-5; D unresolved. CDR3 length: 15 residues. Germline V gene sequence: CDR1 SGDLS, CDR2 YYNGEE. The V and J ends lost 0 bases and 4 bases respectively, with 13 bases between them. CDR3 protein: CASSVDSGRGETQYF. CDR3 nucleotides: TGTGCCAGCAGCGTAGATTCCGGGCGAGGAGAGACCCAGTACTTC. The full variable domain, completed using reference TRBV9 and TRBJ2-5, is DSGVTQTPKHLITATGQRVTLRCSPRSGDLSVYWYQQSLDQGLQFLIQYYNGEERAKGNILERFSAQQFPDLHSELNLSSLELGDSALYFCASSVDSGRGETQYFGPGTRLLVL.

V gene TRBV30 combines with J gene TRBJ2-4, with 7 bases fitting TRBD1. Unmatched junction bases numbered 9, after V lost 1 base and J lost 6 bases. The CDR3 runs to 15 residues. Germline V gene sequence: CDR1 GTSNPN, CDR2 SVGIG (reference sequence). CDR3 DNA: TGTGCCTGGAGTGGCCGAGGGGGCGTCGGAAACATTCAGTACTTC. Translation: CAWSGRGGVGNIQYF.

The chain has TRBV7-3 and TRBJ2-1; 7 nucleotides line up with TRBD2. The V gene's germline CDR1 is SGHTA and CDR2 FQGTGA. With V trimmed by 2 bases and J by 0 bases, 1 base remained unmatched. The CDR3 totals 15 residues. The CDR3 DNA sequence: TGTGCCAGCAGCTTAGGGGGGGGCTCCTACAATGAGCAGTTCTTC. Translated: CASSLGGGSYNEQFF.

The chain combines TRBV30 with TRBJ2-5; 11 nucleotides match TRBD1. The J call may be mistaken, given a closer DNA end match to TRBJ2-7. The CDR3 sequence is 14 residues long. Germline assignment: CDR1 GTSNPN and CDR2 SVGIG (reference sequence). The CDR3 reads CAWSGGTGGYEQYF. Here the CDR3 DNA reads TGTGCCTGGAGTGGAGGGACAGGGGGGTACGAGCAGTACTTC.

This clone was seen a few times. V is TRBV4-2 and J is TRBJ1-2; TRBD1 aligns across 7 bases. CDR1 and CDR2 (germline): LGHNA, YNFKEQ. This CDR3 region has 13 residues. Trimming removed 4 bases from V and 7 bases from J; junction bases left unmatched: 6. CDR3 coding DNA: TGTGCCAGCAGCCTAGACAGGGCTCGTGGCTACACCTTC. It yields the protein CASSLDRARGYTF.

This clone showed up just a few times. The chain combines TRBV28 with TRBJ2-4; 12 nucleotides align to TRBD1. Per the germline V gene, CDR1 is MDHEN and CDR2 is SYDVKM. The CDR3 runs to 17 residues. V trimming: 5 bases; J trimming: 8 bases; junction bases outside the gene matches: 13. The CDR3 DNA follows: TGTGCCAGCAGTCAAACCGGGACAGGGGGCTCGAGGGACATTCAGTACTTC. Translating it yields CASSQTGTGGSRDIQYF.

This clone was observed a few times. The chain combines TRBV30 with TRBJ2-2; TRBD2 agrees at 7 bases. J was trimmed by 2 bases and V by 5 bases; bases with no gene match: 2. The CDR3 has 13 amino acids. In germline, CDR1 is GTSNPN, CDR2 SVGIG (reference sequence). The CDR3 DNA sequence: TGTGCCTGGCGGGACTACAACACCGGGGAGCTGTTTTTT. Its translation: CAWRDYNTGELFF.

The rearrangement links TRBV30 to TRBJ1-4; D is possibly TRBD1 (6 bases). Germline CDR1 reads GTSNPN; CDR2 reads SVGIG (reference sequence). CDR3 length equals 13 residues. Trimming left V 8 bases short and J 3 bases short, with 13 bases between. The CDR3 DNA is TGTGCCGCGGGGGACAAGGCTAATGAAAAACTGTTTTTT. Protein sequence: CAAGDKANEKLFF.

The V gene is TRBV30, the J gene TRBJ2-2; D is ambiguous. CDR1 is GTSNPN and CDR2 is SVGIG in the germline V gene (reference sequence). Between the trimmed V and J ends, which lost 6 bases and 5 bases, there was a span of 7 bases. The CDR3 length is 11 residues. CDR3 loop: CACHTTGELFF. The CDR3 bases are TGTGCCTGCCATACGACCGGGGAGCTGTTTTTT.

This clone was counted between two and nine times. The chain links TRBV9 to TRBJ1-1; D possibly corresponds to TRBD1 (5 bases). The ends were cut back, 6 bases at V and 1 base at J, with 25 bases in the middle. Germline loops: CDR1 SGDLS, CDR2 YYNGEE. The CDR3 sequence is 18 residues long. CDR3 residues: CASTAKGPGWGGNTEAFF. The CDR3 bases are TGTGCCAGCACCGCGAAAGGCCCCGGTTGGGGGGGGAACACTGAAGCTTTCTTT.

The rearrangement links TRBV30 to TRBJ2-7; 8 bases map to TRBD1. The CDR3 covers 13 residues. Per the germline V gene, CDR1 is GTSNPN and CDR2 is SVGIG (reference sequence). V lost 4 bases and J lost 7; bases outside the gene matches: 9. The CDR3 DNA is TGTGCCTGGAACCAGGGGGCAGGGTGGGAGCAGTACTTC. Protein sequence: CAWNQGAGWEQYF.

This clone was seen a few times. The chain carries TRBV6-6 and TRBJ1-5; D possibly corresponds to TRBD1 (6 bases). This CDR3 contains 14 residues. CDR1 MNHNY and CDR2 SVGAGI come from the germline V gene (reference sequence). The ends were cut back, 4 bases at V and 1 base at J, with 8 bases in the middle. For the CDR3, the DNA is TGTGCCAGCAGTTCACAGGGAAGCAATCAGCCCCAGCATTTT. Amino acid sequence: CASSSQGSNQPQHF.

The chain links TRBV7-2 to TRBJ2-1; 10 nucleotides agree with TRBD1. CDR1 SGHTA and CDR2 FQGNSA come from the germline V gene. V was pared by 4 bases and J by 8 bases, with 5 bases of the junction left unmatched. CDR3 length: 14 amino acids. In DNA form, the CDR3 reads TGTGCCAGCAGCTCCCGGGACAGGGGTCATGAGCAGTTCTTC. Protein sequence: CASSSRDRGHEQFF.

This chain joins TRBV5-8 and TRBJ1-2, with a tentative D call TRBD1 (6 bases). Germline-derived CDR1 and CDR2 are SGHTS and YDEGEE. This CDR3 region has 13 residues. Deletions cut 5 bases from V and 8 bases from J, with 16 bases between. The CDR3 loop is CASSLTGAEGYTF. CDR3 DNA sequence: TGTGCCAGCAGTCTGACGGGGGCGGAAGGCTACACCTTC.

As regards this clone: Likely a read error: the CDR3 ends without its conserved phenylalanine or tryptophan. The V call is TRBV30, the J call TRBJ1-1; no clear D. V gave up 1 base and J gave up 1 base, with 4 bases separating them. The CDR3 length is 12 residues. CDR1 and CDR2 (germline): GTSNPN, SVGIG (reference sequence). CDR3 sequence: CAWSEGNTEAFL. CDR3 in DNA: TGTGCCTGGAGTGAAGGGAACACTGAAGCTTTCCTT.

This clone was observed a few times. The chain links TRBV30 to TRBJ2-7; D might be TRBD1 (6 bases). The CDR3 has 13 amino acids. Germline assignment: CDR1 GTSNPN and CDR2 SVGIG (reference sequence). V lost 0 bases to trimming and J lost 5 bases, with 11 bases between them. Here the CDR3 reads CAWSVQGIHEQYF. The CDR3 bases are TGTGCCTGGAGTGTACAGGGTATCCACGAGCAGTACTTC.

In its sample, this clone was seen a few times. This rearrangement joins TRBV4-3 to TRBJ2-7; possibly TRBD2 for D (5 bases). Trimming removed 1 base from V and 2 bases from J, with 12 bases in between. In germline, CDR1 is LGHNA, CDR2 YSLEER. This CDR3 is built from 15 residues. CDR3 sequence: CASSQVSGETYEQYF. For the CDR3, the DNA is TGCGCCAGCAGCCAAGTATCCGGGGAAACCTACGAGCAGTACTTC.

The chain employs TRBV13 and TRBJ2-7; D is possibly TRBD1 (6 bases). V lost 4 bases and J lost 2, with 9 bases in between. The length of the CDR3 is 13 residues. Germline CDR1 is PRHDT and CDR2 is FYEKMQ (reference sequence). The CDR3 spells CASSSAGAYEQYF. The CDR3 DNA is TGTGCCAGCAGCTCAGCAGGGGCCTACGAGCAGTACTTC.

This clone was picked up one time. The chain carries TRBV29-1 and TRBJ1-2; 7 nucleotides line up with TRBD1. The CDR3 totals 13 residues. The V gene end was trimmed by 6 bases and the J gene end by 8 bases; junction bases not matched to a gene: 12. CDR1 is SQVTM, CDR2 ANQGSEA, per germline. CDR3 sequence reads: CSVSVGGVGGYTF. The CDR3 DNA sequence: TGCAGCGTATCGGTAGGGGGCGTAGGAGGCTACACCTTC.

This clone appeared a few times. V gene TRBV7-9 combines with J gene TRBJ1-1; D perhaps matches TRBD1 (5 bases). V was shortened by 5 bases and J by 0 bases, with 13 bases between the two germline ends. CDR3 length: 15 amino acids. The germline CDR1 and CDR2 sequences are SEHNR and FQNEAQ (reference sequence). The CDR3 region has the DNA TGTGCCAGCAGCCTCGGTCGGGGGGTGAACACTGAAGCTTTCTTT. Amino acids: CASSLGRGVNTEAFF.